This note documents a single T cell receptor beta chain sequence. The target antigen is unknown. Template material for TCR beta VDJ and CDR3 profiling consisted of genomic DNA. TCRdb reanalysed the reads using MiXCR and keeps one entry per CDR3 protein. The repertoire holds around 200,000 distinct CDR3 sequences, with 45% to 60% as singletons. Germline V gene data show CDR1 as DFQATT and CDR2 as SNEGSKA (reference sequence). V lost 5 bases and J lost 9, with 14 bases in between. The CDR3 has 12 amino acids. Patients sequenced had flow cytometry evidence of CD8+CD57+ cell expansion. No patient had been given any therapy when blood was sampled. This entry comes from a study of CD8+CD57+ T cells in acquired aplastic anemia. At the level of the study: Across the sorted CD4+ and CD8+ cells, DNA amounts averaged about 3.2 ug.

Overall study findings and caveats: Found in both controls and patients were twenty-nine CD8+ CDR3 sequences. In CD8+ cells, Simpson's diversity showed no significant difference between patients and controls.

Sequenced material: sorted CD4+, CD8+, or CD8+CD57+ T cells (not recorded which) from PBMCs. The sequence derives from a human donor with aplastic anemia. The gene calls are TRBV20-1 and TRBJ2-1, with D possibly TRBD2 on 6 matching bases. CDR3 sequence reads: CSAYLGGGEQFF. The CDR3 nucleotides read TGCAGTGCTTACCTCGGGGGAGGTGAGCAGTTCTTC.